A single sample gave rise to the 14 T cell receptor beta chains below, sequenced in a study of PD-1 blockade in mismatch repair-deficient tumors. Sequencing used immunoSEQ multiplex PCR; TCRdb keeps in-frame clones, though not all of them. The table records around 50,000 clones, 77% of them present only once. The specimen comprised PBMCs, sampled before pembrolizumab treatment. These receptors all stem from an adult with mismatch repair-deficient cancer.

The V call is TRBV7-2, the J call TRBJ2-5; 11 bases match TRBD1. CDR3 length: 16 amino acids. The germline V gene encodes CDR1 SGHTA and CDR2 FQGNSA. Unmatched junction bases numbered 9, after V lost 5 bases and J lost 4 bases. Written as DNA, the CDR3 is TGTGCCAGCAGCCCGAGGACAGGGGGCTGGGGAGAGACCCAGTACTTC. As protein: CASSPRTGGWGETQYF.

The chain combines TRBV10-2 with TRBJ2-7, with no clear D. Germline V CDR1 and CDR2: WSHSY, SAAADI. CDR3 length: 14 residues. V was pared by 2 bases and J by 3 bases, with 11 bases between. In nucleotides, the CDR3 is TGCGCCAGCAGTGAGACGTCTCCCCTCTACGAGCAGTACTTC. Amino acid sequence: CASSETSPLYEQYF.

The chain joins TRBV29-1 to TRBJ2-2; 8 bases match TRBD1. V shed 8 bases, J shed 7 bases, and the junction held 9 bases outside the gene matches. CDR1 and CDR2 (germline): SQVTM, ANQGSEA. This CDR3 contains 13 residues. The CDR3 sequence is CSSTGATSGELFF. The CDR3 coding sequence is TGCAGCTCGACAGGGGCTACCAGCGGGGAGCTGTTTTTT.

In this sample, this clone turned up once. This rearrangement joins TRBV6-6 to TRBJ1-2; no definite D call. The CDR3 length is 12 residues. V lost 5 bases to trimming and J lost 7 bases, with 11 bases between them. In germline, CDR1 is MNHNY, CDR2 SVGAGI (reference sequence). The CDR3 protein is CASSPETTGYTF. CDR3 in DNA: TGTGCCAGCAGTCCCGAAACGACTGGCTACACCTTC.

This chain uses TRBV5-4 with TRBJ1-5; D possibly corresponds to TRBD1 (6 bases). The CDR3 covers 16 residues. The V end was cut by 5 bases, the J end by 0 bases, with 15 bases between. Germline loops: CDR1 SGHNT, CDR2 YYREEE (reference sequence). The CDR3 nucleotides are TGTGCCAGCAGTTCAGGGACGGGGGCTAGCAATCAGCCCCAGCATTTT. This gives the protein CASSSGTGASNQPQHF.

CDR3 loop: CSVAVGQGADTQYF. CDR3 nucleotide sequence: TGCAGCGTTGCGGTCGGACAGGGCGCAGATACGCAGTATTTT. The chain has TRBV29-1 and TRBJ2-3; 8 bases fit TRBD1. The germline V gene encodes CDR1 SQVTM and CDR2 ANQGSEA. The CDR3 spans 14 residues. V trimming: 4 bases; J trimming: 4 bases; junction bases outside the gene matches: 7.

The rearrangement joins TRBV9 to TRBJ2-5, with D perhaps matching TRBD1 or TRBD2 (5 bases each). Germline V gives CDR1 SGDLS, CDR2 YYNGEE. The CDR3 length is 15 residues. With 6 bases removed from V and 1 base from J, the gap between germline ends came to 16 bases. The DNA for the CDR3 is TGTGCCAGCACGGGGACGCTGGATTCCCAAGAGACCCAGTACTTC. Translating it yields CASTGTLDSQETQYF.

This clone has only one observation. The V and J genes are TRBV15 and TRBJ1-5; D is unresolved. The germline gives CDR1 LNHNV, CDR2 YYDKDF (reference sequence). There are 16 residues in the CDR3. Trimming pared 0 bases from V and 2 bases from J, leaving 11 bases between. CDR3 in amino acids: CATSRDFFGGNQPQHF. In nucleotides, the CDR3 is TGTGCCACCAGCAGAGATTTTTTTGGAGGCAATCAGCCCCAGCATTTT. Drawing the rest from reference TRBV15 and TRBJ1-5, the complete variable domain is DAMVIQNPRYQVTQFGKPVTLSCSQTLNHNVMYWYQQKSSQAPKLLFHYYDKDFNNEADTPDNFQSRRPNTSFCFLDIRSPGLGDTAMYLCATSRDFFGGNQPQHFGDGTRLSIL.

The rearrangement joins TRBV6-1 to TRBJ1-5, with TRBD1 matching 9 bases. The CDR3 is made up of 15 amino acids. Germline trimming cut 6 bases from V and 4 bases from J; bases unmatched to any gene: 7. Germline loops: CDR1 MNHNS, CDR2 SASEGT. Here the CDR3 reads CASSRTGGGNQPQHF. CDR3 sequence (DNA): TGTGCCAGCAGCCGTACAGGGGGCGGAAATCAGCCCCAGCATTTT.

The genes are TRBV28 and TRBJ1-5; 8 bases line up with TRBD1. Germline values: CDR1 MDHEN, CDR2 SYDVKM. This CDR3 region has 15 residues. The trim removed 10 bases at V and 8 bases at J, leaving 16 bases unmatched. CDR3 nucleotide sequence: TGTGCCATCCTGGGGTCAGGACAGGGACAGGAGCCCCAGCATTTT. This codes for CAILGSGQGQEPQHF.

The chain employs TRBV4-1 and TRBJ2-7, with D possibly TRBD2 on 6 matching bases. The V gene lost 4 bases and the J gene lost 6 bases, with 19 bases spanning the gap. The CDR3 has 15 amino acids. Germline V gives CDR1 MGHRA, CDR2 YSYEKL. CDR3 nucleotide sequence: TGCGCCAGCAGCCCTTTGCCGGGACTTTATTTCGAGCAGTACTTC. It codes for CASSPLPGLYFEQYF.

The genes are TRBV28 and TRBJ2-1; 9 nucleotides line up with TRBD2. The CDR3 is made up of 14 amino acids. V lost 6 bases and J lost 4; bases outside the gene matches: 4. From germline, CDR1 is MDHEN and CDR2 SYDVKM. Here the CDR3 reads CASSLAGVYNEQFF. The CDR3 DNA sequence: TGTGCCAGCAGCTTAGCGGGAGTTTACAATGAGCAGTTCTTC. Based on the CDR3 plus reference TRBV28 and TRBJ2-1, the full variable domain is DVKVTQSSRYLVKRTGEKVFLECVQDMDHENMFWYRQDPGLGLRLIYFSYDVKMKEKGDIPEGYSVSREKKERFSLILESASTNQTSMYLCASSLAGVYNEQFFGPGTRLTVL.

This rearrangement joins TRBV27 to TRBJ2-5; TRBD1 agrees at 9 bases. J gave up 2 bases and V 5 bases, and 3 bases lay outside the gene matches. Germline lookup yields CDR1 MNHEY and CDR2 SMNVEV (reference sequence). The length of the CDR3 is 14 residues. The CDR3 DNA reads as TGTGCCAGCAGTCCGACAGGGGGACAAGAGACCCAGTACTTC. It encodes CASSPTGGQETQYF.

CDR3 in amino acids: CASKGGGSYEQYF. DNA for the CDR3: TGTGCCAGCAAAGGAGGCGGCTCCTACGAGCAGTACTTC. The chain links TRBV6-6 to TRBJ2-7; D is perhaps TRBD2 (5 bases). V was cut by 7 bases and J by 0 bases, with 10 bases left in between. Germline V lookup: CDR1 MNHNY, CDR2 SVGAGI (reference sequence). CDR3 size: 13 residues.